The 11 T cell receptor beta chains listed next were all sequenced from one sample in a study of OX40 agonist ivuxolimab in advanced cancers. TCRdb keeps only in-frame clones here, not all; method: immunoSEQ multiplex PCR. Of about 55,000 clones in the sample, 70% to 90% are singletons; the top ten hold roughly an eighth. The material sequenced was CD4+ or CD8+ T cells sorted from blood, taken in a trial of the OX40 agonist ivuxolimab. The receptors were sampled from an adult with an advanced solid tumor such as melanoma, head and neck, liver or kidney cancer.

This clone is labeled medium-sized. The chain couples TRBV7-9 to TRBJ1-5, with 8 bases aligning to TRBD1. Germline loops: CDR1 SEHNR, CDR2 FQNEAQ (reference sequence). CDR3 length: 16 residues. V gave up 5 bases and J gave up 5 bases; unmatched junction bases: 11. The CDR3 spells CASSVGQGTDDQPQHF. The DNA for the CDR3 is TGTGCCAGCAGCGTCGGACAGGGTACCGACGATCAGCCCCAGCATTTT.

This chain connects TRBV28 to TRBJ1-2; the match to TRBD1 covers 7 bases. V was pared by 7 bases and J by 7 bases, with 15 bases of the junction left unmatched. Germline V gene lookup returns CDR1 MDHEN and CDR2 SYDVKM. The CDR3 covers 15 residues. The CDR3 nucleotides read TGTGCCAGCAAAGCCCAGGGGGTGATCACGCGTGGCTACACCTTC. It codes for CASKAQGVITRGYTF.

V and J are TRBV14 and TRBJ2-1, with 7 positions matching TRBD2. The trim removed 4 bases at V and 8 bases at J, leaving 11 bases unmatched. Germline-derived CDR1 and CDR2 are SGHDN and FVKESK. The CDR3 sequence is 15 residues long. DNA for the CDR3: TGTGCCAGCAGCCCCATAGTGGGGGGGTCCCATGAGCAGTTCTTC. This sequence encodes CASSPIVGGSHEQFF.

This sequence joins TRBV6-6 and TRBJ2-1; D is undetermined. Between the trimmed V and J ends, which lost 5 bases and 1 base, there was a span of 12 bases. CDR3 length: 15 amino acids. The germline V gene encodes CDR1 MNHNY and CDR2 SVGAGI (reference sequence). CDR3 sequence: CASSHRASSYNEQFF. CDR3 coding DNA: TGTGCCAGCAGTCACCGGGCCTCGTCCTACAATGAGCAGTTCTTC.

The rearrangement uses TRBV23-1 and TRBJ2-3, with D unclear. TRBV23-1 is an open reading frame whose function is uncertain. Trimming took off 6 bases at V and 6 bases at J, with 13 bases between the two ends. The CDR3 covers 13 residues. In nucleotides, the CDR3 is TGCGCCAGCAGCTCCATAGCTGTCGATACGCAGTATTTT. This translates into CASSSIAVDTQYF.

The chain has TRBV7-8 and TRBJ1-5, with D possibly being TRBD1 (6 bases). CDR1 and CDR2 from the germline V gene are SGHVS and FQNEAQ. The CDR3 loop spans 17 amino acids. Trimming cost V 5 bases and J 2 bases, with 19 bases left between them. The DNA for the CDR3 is TGTGCCAGCAGCCTTGGTTCGGGGGGCTCGGGCAATCAGCCCCAGCATTTT. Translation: CASSLGSGGSGNQPQHF.

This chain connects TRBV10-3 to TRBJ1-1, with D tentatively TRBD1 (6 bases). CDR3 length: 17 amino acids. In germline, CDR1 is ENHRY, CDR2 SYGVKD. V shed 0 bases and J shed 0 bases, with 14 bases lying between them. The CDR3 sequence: CAISESRQGRMNTEAFF. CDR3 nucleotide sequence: TGTGCCATCAGTGAGTCTCGGCAGGGGAGGATGAACACTGAAGCTTTCTTT.

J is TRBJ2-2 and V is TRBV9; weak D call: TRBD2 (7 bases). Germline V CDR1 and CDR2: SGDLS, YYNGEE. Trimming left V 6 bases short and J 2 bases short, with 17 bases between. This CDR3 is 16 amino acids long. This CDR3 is CASTVDGGLNTGELFF. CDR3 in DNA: TGTGCCAGCACAGTAGACGGGGGGCTCAACACCGGGGAGCTGTTTTTT. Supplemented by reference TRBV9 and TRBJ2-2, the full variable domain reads DSGVTQTPKHLITATGQRVTLRCSPRSGDLSVYWYQQSLDQGLQFLIQYYNGEERAKGNILERFSAQQFPDLHSELNLSSLELGDSALYFCASTVDGGLNTGELFFGEGSRLTVL.

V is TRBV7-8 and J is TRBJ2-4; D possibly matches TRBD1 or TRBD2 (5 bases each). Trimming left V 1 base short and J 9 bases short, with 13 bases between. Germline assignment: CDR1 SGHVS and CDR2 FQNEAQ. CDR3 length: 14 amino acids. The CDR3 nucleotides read TGTGCCAGCAGCTTAGAAGGGAGTGGGGGCATTCAGTACTTC. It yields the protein CASSLEGSGGIQYF.

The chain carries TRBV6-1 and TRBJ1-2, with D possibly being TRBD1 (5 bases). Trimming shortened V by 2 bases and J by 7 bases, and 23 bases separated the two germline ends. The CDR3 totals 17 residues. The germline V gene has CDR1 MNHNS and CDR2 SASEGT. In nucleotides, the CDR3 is TGTGCCAGCAGTGAATATGCGGGGCTGACTCACCCTGGTGGCTACACCTTC. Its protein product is CASSEYAGLTHPGGYTF.

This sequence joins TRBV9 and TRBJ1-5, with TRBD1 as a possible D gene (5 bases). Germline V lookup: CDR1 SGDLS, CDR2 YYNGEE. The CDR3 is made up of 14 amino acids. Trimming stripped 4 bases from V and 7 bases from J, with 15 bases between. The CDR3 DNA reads TGTGCCAGCAGCCCCCGTGGAGGGGTGCAGCCCCAGCATTTT. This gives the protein CASSPRGGVQPQHF.